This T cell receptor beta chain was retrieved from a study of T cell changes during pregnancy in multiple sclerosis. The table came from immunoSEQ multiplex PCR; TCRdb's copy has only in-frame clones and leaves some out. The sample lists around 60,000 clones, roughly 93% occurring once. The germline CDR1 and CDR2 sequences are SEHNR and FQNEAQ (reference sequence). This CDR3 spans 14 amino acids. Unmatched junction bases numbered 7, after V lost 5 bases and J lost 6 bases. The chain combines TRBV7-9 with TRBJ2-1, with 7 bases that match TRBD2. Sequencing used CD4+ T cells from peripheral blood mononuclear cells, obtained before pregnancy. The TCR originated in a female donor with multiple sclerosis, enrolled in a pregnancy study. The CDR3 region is CASSRLAGGNEQFF. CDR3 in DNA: TGTGCCAGCAGCCGACTAGCTGGGGGCAATGAGCAGTTCTTC.